This TCR beta chain was obtained from a study of spatial heterogeneity in lung cancer. On the study more broadly: Researchers sequenced follow-up PBMC samples if they had them, and these came a median of roughly 24 months after resection.

For this clonotype: Its matching antigen is unknown.

The study tagged each TCR cDNA molecule with a unique molecular identifier. TCRdb re-called the 5' RACE reads with MiXCR, one entry per CDR3 protein. The profile shows some 120,000 distinct CDR3 sequences, 9% to 15% of them singletons. Indicated time point: blood at routine non-recurrence follow-up after resection. Unsorted samples of tumor, nontumor lung or frozen PBMC had their whole RNA sequenced. V lost 8 bases, J lost 1 base, and 18 bases lay in between. The CDR3 length is 15 residues. Study-wide findings and caveats: Ubiquitous, expanded tumor-derived TCRs were more frequently observed in blood at resection than at follow-up.

V usage is TRBV12-3 or TRBV12-4 and J usage is TRBJ2-7; possible D gene TRBD1, 7 bases. Here the sequenced sample was PBMCs, taken at follow-up. This TCR was recovered from a male donor with early-stage non-small cell lung cancer. DNA for the CDR3: TGTGCCAGCGCCCCGGACCCAGGGGGGTCCTACGAGCAGTACTTC. Protein: CASAPDPGGSYEQYF.